This T cell receptor (beta chain) originates from a study of neoadjuvant anti-PD-1 for oral cavity cancer. Points from the study as a whole: With a few patients per group, TCR findings need larger cohorts.

As for time point: after neoadjuvant nivolumab, at surgical resection. On this clone itself: Its target is unknown.

Looked up from germline, CDR1 is SGHDN and CDR2 is FVKESK. The CDR3 contains 13 residues. The V end was cut by 1 base, the J end by 3 bases, with 6 bases between. Tumor libraries mostly used roughly 5.2 ug genomic DNA, two replicates each. Sequencing used immunoSEQ multiplex PCR; TCRdb keeps in-frame clones, though not all of them. The table shows about 25,000 clones, with roughly 30% occurring only once. The TCR originated in a person aged 40 to 85 with oral cavity squamous cell carcinoma. This sample comprised tumor tissue, obtained after nivolumab (anti-PD-1) treatment. The V gene is TRBV14, the J gene TRBJ1-2; D unresolved. This CDR3 reads CASSQVLHYGYTF. DNA for the CDR3: TGTGCCAGCAGCCAAGTCTTGCACTATGGCTACACCTTC.